The 6 T cell receptor beta chains reported below all come from one sample, sequenced in a study of radiotherapy plus CTLA-4 blockade in lung cancer. Data came from immunoSEQ multiplex PCR; TCRdb stores just in-frame clones and leaves some out. The sample contains 55,000 to 80,000 clones, 70% to 85% of which appear only once. The sequenced sample was peripheral blood, obtained from a patient treated with radiotherapy plus ipilimumab. The receptors originated from a human donor with non-small cell lung cancer who had a complete response to radiotherapy plus ipilimumab.

A single count supports this clone. V usage is TRBV5-4 and J usage is TRBJ2-1, with 8 bases that match TRBD1. The CDR3 contains 17 residues. Germline trimming cut 4 bases from V and 2 bases from J; bases unmatched to any gene: 11. CDR1 is SGHNT and CDR2 is YYREEE in the germline V gene (reference sequence). Here the CDR3 reads CASSPGTGTGAYNEQFF. CDR3 nucleotide sequence: TGTGCCAGCAGCCCAGGAACCGGGACAGGAGCCTACAATGAGCAGTTCTTC. Full variable domain (outside the CDR3, taken from reference TRBV5-4 and TRBJ2-1): ETGVTQSPTHLIKTRGQQVTLRCSSQSGHNTVSWYQQALGQGPQFIFQYYREEENGRGNFPPRFSGLQFPNYSSELNVNALELDDSALYLCASSPGTGTGAYNEQFFGPGTRLTVL.

V and J are TRBV7-2 and TRBJ1-2; D is possibly TRBD1 (5 bases). Germline assignment: CDR1 SGHTA and CDR2 FQGNSA. V gave up 4 bases and J gave up 8 bases, with 17 bases separating them. CDR3 length: 14 residues. The CDR3 sequence: CASSYRDGNLGYTF. CDR3 DNA sequence: TGTGCCAGCAGCTACCGGGACGGAAATTTAGGCTACACCTTC.

The chain carries TRBV5-5 and TRBJ2-7; 7 bases are shared with TRBD1. The CDR3 contains 15 residues. With 2 bases clipped from V and 3 bases from J, the junction kept 8 bases outside the gene matches. Germline V gene sequence: CDR1 SGHKS, CDR2 YYEKEE (reference sequence). In DNA form, the CDR3 reads TGTGCCAGCAGCTTAGAGGACAGGACCATCTACGAGCAGTACTTC. This codes for CASSLEDRTIYEQYF. The variable domain in full, with the rest retrieved from reference TRBV5-5 and TRBJ2-7, is DAGVTQSPTHLIKTRGQQVTLRCSPISGHKSVSWYQQVLGQGPQFIFQYYEKEERGRGNFPDRFSARQFPNYSSELNVNALLLGDSALYLCASSLEDRTIYEQYFGPGTRLTVT.

V gene TRBV10-3 combines with J gene TRBJ2-7; D remains unclear. V was shortened by 0 bases and J by 1 base, with 1 base between the two germline ends. CDR3 length: 12 amino acids. Germline V CDR1 and CDR2: ENHRY, SYGVKD. CDR3 in amino acids: CAISESSYEQYF. CDR3 DNA: TGTGCCATCAGTGAGTCGTCCTACGAGCAGTACTTC.

The J gene is TRBJ2-1, the V gene TRBV9; D is undetermined. This CDR3 is 16 amino acids long. Per germline, CDR1 SGDLS and CDR2 YYNGEE. Trimming pared 1 base from V and 3 bases from J, leaving 14 bases between. The chain's CDR3 is CASSVLDNPYYNEQFF. In DNA, the CDR3 is TGTGCCAGCAGCGTACTCGACAACCCATACTACAATGAGCAGTTCTTC.

The gene calls are TRBV7-2 and TRBJ2-2, with 11 bases lining up with TRBD1. The V and J ends lost 5 bases and 7 bases, in that order; junction bases with no gene match: 9. This CDR3 region has 16 residues. The germline gives CDR1 SGHTA, CDR2 FQGNSA. CDR3 nucleotides: TGTGCCAGCAGCCCTAACGGACAGGGGGCGGGCGGGGAGCTGTTTTTT. Residues: CASSPNGQGAGGELFF.